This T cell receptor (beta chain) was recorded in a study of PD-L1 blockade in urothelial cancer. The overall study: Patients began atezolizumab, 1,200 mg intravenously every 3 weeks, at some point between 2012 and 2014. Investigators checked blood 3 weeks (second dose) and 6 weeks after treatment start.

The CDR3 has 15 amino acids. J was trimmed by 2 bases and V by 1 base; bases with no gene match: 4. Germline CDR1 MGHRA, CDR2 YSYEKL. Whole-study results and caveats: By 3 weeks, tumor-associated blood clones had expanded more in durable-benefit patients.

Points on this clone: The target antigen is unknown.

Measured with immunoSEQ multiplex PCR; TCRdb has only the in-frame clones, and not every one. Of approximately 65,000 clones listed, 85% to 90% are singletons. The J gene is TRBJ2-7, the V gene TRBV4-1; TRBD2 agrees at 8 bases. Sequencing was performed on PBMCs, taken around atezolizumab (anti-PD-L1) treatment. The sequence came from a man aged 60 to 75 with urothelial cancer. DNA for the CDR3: TGCGCCAGCAGCCAAGGACGGGGGGGCACCTACGAGCAGTACTTC. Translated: CASSQGRGGTYEQYF.